One and the same sample provided the 15 T cell receptor beta chains below, sequenced in a study of T cells in Graves' hyperthyroidism and ophthalmopathy. TCR beta CDR3 regions were amplified from RNA. TCR CDR3 regions were first amplified by RT-PCR with HTBI primers. TCRdb reanalysed the multiplex PCR reads using MiXCR and keeps one entry per CDR3 protein. This sample yields 400,000 to 450,000 distinct CDR3 sequences, of which 14% to 15% are seen a single time; roughly an eighth belongs to the top ten. Sequenced sample: blood. These receptors came from a man aged 18 to 30 with Graves' ophthalmopathy.

Points on this clonotype: One junction end does not reproduce the germline sequence, and a read error may be involved. The rearrangement uses TRBV7-2 and TRBJ2-1, with a possible D match to TRBD1 (6 bases). Looked up from germline, CDR1 is SGHTA and CDR2 is FQGNSA. This CDR3 spans 15 amino acids. CDR3: CASTLARTAYHEQFF. As DNA, the CDR3 is TGTGCCAGCACCTTAGCCCGGACAGCCTACCATGAGCAGTTCTTC.

The CDR3 DNA follows: TGTGCCAGCAAAGGATCTTCGAGCTCTGGAAACACCATATATTTT. Encoded protein: CASKGSSSSGNTIYF. The chain combines TRBV6-1 with TRBJ1-3, with D hard to call. This CDR3 spans 15 amino acids. The V end was cut by 7 bases, the J end by 0 bases, with 13 bases between. Germline V CDR1 and CDR2: MNHNS, SASEGT.

This clonotype was recorded many times. CDR3 loop: CASSLWGSGGHGELFF. The CDR3, as DNA: TGTGCCAGCAGTTTATGGGGTAGCGGGGGGCACGGGGAGCTGTTTTTT. This sequence joins TRBV12-3 or TRBV12-4 and TRBJ2-2, with 10 bases lining up with TRBD2. CDR3 size: 16 residues. V was pared by 2 bases and J by 7 bases, with 7 bases of the junction left unmatched.

This clonotype was detected ten times or more. This sequence joins TRBV3-1 and TRBJ2-3; no clear D gene. Between the trimmed V and J ends, which lost 4 bases and 3 bases, there was a span of 11 bases. This CDR3 comprises 14 residues. From germline, CDR1 is LGHDT and CDR2 YNNKEL (reference sequence). CDR3 DNA sequence: TGTGCCAGCAGCCGAGACACAGTGACAGATACGCAGTATTTT. The encoded protein is CASSRDTVTDTQYF.

The rearrangement uses TRBV5-4 and TRBJ2-7, with 9 bases that match TRBD2. The CDR3 runs to 16 residues. The germline V gene has CDR1 SGHNT and CDR2 YYREEE (reference sequence). V was clipped by 4 bases and J by 7 bases; unmatched bases: 15. CDR3 loop: CASSPIGGLAGREQYF. The CDR3 DNA follows: TGTGCCAGCAGCCCCATCGGGGGGCTAGCGGGGAGGGAGCAGTACTTC.

This clonotype was seen many times. This sequence joins TRBV5-1 and TRBJ2-6; no definite D call. The CDR3 consists of 15 residues. Germline-derived CDR1 and CDR2 are SGHRS and YFSETQ. The ends were cut back, 0 bases at V and 0 bases at J, with 4 bases in the middle. CDR3 nucleotides: TGCGCCAGCAGCTTGGAGAGCTCTGGGGCCAACGTCCTGACTTTC. This codes for CASSLESSGANVLTF.

Ten or more counts support this clonotype. CDR3 loop: CASSRGGDTQYF. CDR3 nucleotides: TGTGCCAGCAGCAGGGGCGGCGATACGCAGTATTTT. The chain uses TRBV3-1 and TRBJ2-3; D is perhaps TRBD1 (5 bases). V dropped 5 bases and J dropped 6 bases, with 9 bases sitting between them. Germline V lookup: CDR1 LGHDT, CDR2 YNNKEL (reference sequence). This CDR3 spans 12 amino acids.

This clonotype came up many times. The J gene is TRBJ2-7, the V gene TRBV2, with a possible D match to TRBD2 (5 bases). Deletions cut 7 bases from V and 3 bases from J, with 10 bases between. Germline CDR1 reads SNHLY; CDR2 reads FYNNEI. The CDR3 extends over 12 amino acids. In nucleotides, the CDR3 is TGTGCCAGCAAGGACGGACTCTACGAGCAGTACTTC. Translated: CASKDGLYEQYF.

This clonotype was seen a few times. The rearrangement uses TRBV27 and TRBJ1-5, with 7 bases aligning to TRBD1. With V trimmed by 6 bases and J by 7 bases, 9 bases remained unmatched. The CDR3 has 14 amino acids. Germline V gives CDR1 MNHEY, CDR2 SMNVEV (reference sequence). The CDR3 loop reads CASSLTGTGQPQHF. CDR3 coding DNA: TGTGCCAGCAGCTTGACAGGGACGGGGCAGCCCCAGCATTTT.

J is TRBJ1-1 and V is TRBV6-1; D may be TRBD1 (6 bases). The CDR3 is 11 residues long. Germline CDR1 reads MNHNS; CDR2 reads SASEGT. V was shortened by 5 bases and J by 9 bases, with 10 bases between the two germline ends. Here the CDR3 reads CASSRGPQAFF. CDR3 sequence (DNA): TGTGCCAGCAGTCGGGGGCCCCAAGCTTTCTTT.

At least ten counts were recorded for this clonotype. Here the CDR3 reads CASSASWGGAGYGYTF. The DNA of the CDR3 is TGCGCCAGCAGCGCCAGTTGGGGGGGCGCCGGCTATGGCTACACCTTC. The chain couples TRBV5-1 to TRBJ1-2, with D tentatively TRBD1 (6 bases). Germline V gene lookup returns CDR1 SGHRS and CDR2 YFSETQ. Between the trimmed V and J ends, which lost 4 bases and 4 bases, there was a span of 20 bases. CDR3 length equals 16 residues.

This chain connects TRBV27 to TRBJ1-6; D is unresolved. Per germline, CDR1 MNHEY and CDR2 SMNVEV (reference sequence). The V and J ends lost 6 bases and 10 bases respectively, with 7 bases between them. The CDR3 extends over 11 amino acids. The CDR3 sequence: CASRRSSPLHF. The CDR3 DNA sequence: TGTGCCAGCAGGAGATCGTCACCCCTCCACTTT.

There are a few counts of this clonotype. The chain employs TRBV7-2 and TRBJ2-1; TRBD2 matches at 11 bases. CDR3 size: 12 residues. Unmatched junction bases numbered 1, after V lost 3 bases and J lost 12 bases. The germline V gene has CDR1 SGHTA and CDR2 FQGNSA. CDR3 loop: CASSFSGRGQFF. CDR3 sequence (DNA): TGTGCCAGCAGCTTTAGCGGGAGGGGGCAGTTCTTC.

This chain links TRBV19 with TRBJ2-3; tentative D call: TRBD1 (5 bases). Trimming left V 3 bases short and J 5 bases short, with 9 bases between. The CDR3 has 13 amino acids. Looked up from germline, CDR1 is LNHDA and CDR2 is SQIVND (reference sequence). The CDR3 spells CASSISRGDTQYF. The CDR3 nucleotides read TGTGCCAGTAGTATCTCTAGGGGAGATACGCAGTATTTT.

This chain uses TRBV6-1 with TRBJ2-2; no firm D call. CDR3 size: 11 residues. Per germline, CDR1 MNHNS and CDR2 SASEGT. The V and J ends lost 5 bases and 4 bases respectively, with 2 bases between them. CDR3 residues: CASSRTGELFF. In DNA, the CDR3 is TGTGCCAGCAGTCGCACCGGGGAGCTGTTTTTT.